This T cell receptor (beta chain) was found in a study of CD8 T cells in ankylosing spondylitis. A few counts support this clonotype. The antigen remains unidentified. 5'-RACE, quantitative and with molecular barcodes, yielded the TCR beta libraries. TCRdb called the 5' RACE reads again in MiXCR, with one record for every CDR3 protein. The table includes approximately 300,000 distinct CDR3 sequences, less than 9.5% detected once. Study-level results: Seemingly distinctive of ankylosing spondylitis blood was a TCR beta motif formed by eight highly homologous variants. Clones linked to disease were reported to show significant enrichment in matched ankylosing spondylitis synovial fluid.

Trimming left V 3 bases short and J 8 bases short, with 11 bases between. The CDR3 consists of 13 residues. Per the germline V gene, CDR1 is SGHTA and CDR2 is FQGTGA. Sequencing input: blood, either unsorted or a sorted T cell fraction (not recorded which). V and J are TRBV7-3 and TRBJ2-1, with a possible D match to TRBD1 (6 bases). This TCR derives from a male donor with ankylosing spondylitis. DNA of the CDR3: TGTGCCAGCAGCTTGAACTGGGGGCATGAGCAGTTCTTC. Amino acid sequence: CASSLNWGHEQFF.